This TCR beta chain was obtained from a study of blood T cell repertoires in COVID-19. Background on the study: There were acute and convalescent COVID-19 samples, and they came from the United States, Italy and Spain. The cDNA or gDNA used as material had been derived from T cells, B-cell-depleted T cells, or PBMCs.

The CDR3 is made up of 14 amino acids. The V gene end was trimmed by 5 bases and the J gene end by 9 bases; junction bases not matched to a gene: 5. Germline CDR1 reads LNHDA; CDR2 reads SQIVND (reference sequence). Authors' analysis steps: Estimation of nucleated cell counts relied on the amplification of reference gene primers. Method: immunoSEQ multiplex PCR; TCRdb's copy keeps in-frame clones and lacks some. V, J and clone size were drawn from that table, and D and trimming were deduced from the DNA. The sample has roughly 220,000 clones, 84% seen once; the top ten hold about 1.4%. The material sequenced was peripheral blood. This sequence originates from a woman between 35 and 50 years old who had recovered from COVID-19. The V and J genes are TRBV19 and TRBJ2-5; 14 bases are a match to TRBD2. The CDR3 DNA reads TGTGCCAGTAGTCCGTCGACTAGCGGGGGGGCCCAGTACTTC. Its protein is CASSPSTSGGAQYF.